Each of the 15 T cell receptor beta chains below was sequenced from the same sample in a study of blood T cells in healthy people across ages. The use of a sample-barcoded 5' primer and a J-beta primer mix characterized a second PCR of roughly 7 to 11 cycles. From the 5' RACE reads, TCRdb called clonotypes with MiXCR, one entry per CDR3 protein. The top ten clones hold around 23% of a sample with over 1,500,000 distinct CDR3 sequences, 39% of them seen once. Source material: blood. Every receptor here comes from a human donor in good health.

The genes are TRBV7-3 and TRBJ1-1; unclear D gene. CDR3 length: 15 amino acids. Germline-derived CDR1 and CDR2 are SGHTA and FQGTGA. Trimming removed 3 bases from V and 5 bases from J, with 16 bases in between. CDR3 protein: CASSLDPVPMTEAFF. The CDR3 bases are TGTGCCAGCAGCTTGGACCCGGTACCGATGACTGAAGCTTTCTTT.

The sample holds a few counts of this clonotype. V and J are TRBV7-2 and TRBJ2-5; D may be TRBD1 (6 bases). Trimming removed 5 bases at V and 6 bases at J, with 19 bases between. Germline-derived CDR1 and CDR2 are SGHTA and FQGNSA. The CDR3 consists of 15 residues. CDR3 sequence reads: CASSPTGTGLKTQYF. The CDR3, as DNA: TGTGCCAGCAGCCCTACAGGGACGGGTTTGAAGACCCAGTACTTC.

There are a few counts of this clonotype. CDR3: CATSAGQGAHVTQYF. Here the CDR3 DNA reads TGTGCCACCAGTGCCGGGCAGGGGGCGCATGTTACGCAGTATTTT. The chain joins TRBV24-1 to TRBJ2-3, with 8 nucleotides matching TRBD1. In germline, CDR1 is KGHDR, CDR2 SFDVKD. The length of the CDR3 is 15 residues. With 5 bases clipped from V and 8 bases from J, the junction kept 11 bases outside the gene matches.

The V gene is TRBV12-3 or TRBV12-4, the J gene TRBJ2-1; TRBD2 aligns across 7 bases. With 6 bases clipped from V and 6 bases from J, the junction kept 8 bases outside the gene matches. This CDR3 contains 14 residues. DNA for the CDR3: TGTGCCAGCAGCCCGGTGGGGAGGGGCAATGAGCAGTTCTTC. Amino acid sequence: CASSPVGRGNEQFF.

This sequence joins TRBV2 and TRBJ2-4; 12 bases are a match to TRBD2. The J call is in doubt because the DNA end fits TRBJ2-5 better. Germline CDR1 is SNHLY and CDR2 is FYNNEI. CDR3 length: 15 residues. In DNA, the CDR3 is TGTGCCAGCATCCGCGGACTAGCGGGGCAAGAGACCCAGTACTTC. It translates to CASIRGLAGQETQYF.

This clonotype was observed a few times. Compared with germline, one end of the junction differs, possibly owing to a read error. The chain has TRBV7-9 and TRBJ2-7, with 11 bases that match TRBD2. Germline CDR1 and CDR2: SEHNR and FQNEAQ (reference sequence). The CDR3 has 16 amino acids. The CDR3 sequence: CACSLAPSGGRYEQYF. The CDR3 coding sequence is TGTGCCTGCAGCTTAGCGCCTAGCGGGGGGAGATACGAGCAGTACTTC.

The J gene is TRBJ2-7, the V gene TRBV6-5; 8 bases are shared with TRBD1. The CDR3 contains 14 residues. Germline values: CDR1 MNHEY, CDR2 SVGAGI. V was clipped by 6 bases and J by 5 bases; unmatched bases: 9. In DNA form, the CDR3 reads TGTGCCAGCAGATATCGGACAGGGAGCAACGAGCAGTACTTC. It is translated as CASRYRTGSNEQYF.

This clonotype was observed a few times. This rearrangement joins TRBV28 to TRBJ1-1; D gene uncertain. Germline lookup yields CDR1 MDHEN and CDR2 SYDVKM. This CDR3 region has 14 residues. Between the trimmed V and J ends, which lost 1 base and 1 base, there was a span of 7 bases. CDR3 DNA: TGTGCCAGCAGTTTATACAGAAGGAACACTGAAGCTTTCTTT. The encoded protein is CASSLYRRNTEAFF. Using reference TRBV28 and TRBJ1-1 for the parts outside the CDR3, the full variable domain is DVKVTQSSRYLVKRTGEKVFLECVQDMDHENMFWYRQDPGLGLRLIYFSYDVKMKEKGDIPEGYSVSREKKERFSLILESASTNQTSMYLCASSLYRRNTEAFFGQGTRLTVV.

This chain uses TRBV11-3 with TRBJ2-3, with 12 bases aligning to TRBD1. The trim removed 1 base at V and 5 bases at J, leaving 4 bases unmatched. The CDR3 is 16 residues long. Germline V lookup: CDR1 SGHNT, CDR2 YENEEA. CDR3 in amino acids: CASSLGRDRGLDTQYF. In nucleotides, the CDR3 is TGTGCCAGCAGCTTAGGCCGGGACAGGGGGCTAGATACGCAGTATTTT.

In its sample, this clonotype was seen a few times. CDR3: CASSPEQLYEQYF. In nucleotides, the CDR3 is TGTGCCAGCTCCCCCGAACAGCTCTACGAGCAGTACTTC. The V and J genes are TRBV18 and TRBJ2-7; D remains unclear. The germline V gene encodes CDR1 KGHSH and CDR2 LQKENI. The germline V and J ends were trimmed by 6 bases and 3 bases, with 12 bases remaining between them. This CDR3 contains 13 residues.

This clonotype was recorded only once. The DNA for the CDR3 is TGTGCCAGCAGCCCCGGGCAGACCTACTATGGCTACACCTTC. Translating it yields CASSPGQTYYGYTF. This chain connects TRBV13 to TRBJ1-2; D unclear. CDR3 size: 14 residues. V lost 5 bases and J 3 bases, leaving 13 bases between the germline ends. Germline-derived CDR1 and CDR2 are PRHDT and FYEKMQ (reference sequence).

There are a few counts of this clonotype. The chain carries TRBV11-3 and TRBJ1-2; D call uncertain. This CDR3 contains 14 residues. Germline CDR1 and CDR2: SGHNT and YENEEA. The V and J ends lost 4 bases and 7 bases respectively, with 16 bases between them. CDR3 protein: CASSSRRLEGGYTF. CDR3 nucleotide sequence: TGTGCCAGCAGCTCCAGGCGCCTTGAGGGTGGCTACACCTTC.

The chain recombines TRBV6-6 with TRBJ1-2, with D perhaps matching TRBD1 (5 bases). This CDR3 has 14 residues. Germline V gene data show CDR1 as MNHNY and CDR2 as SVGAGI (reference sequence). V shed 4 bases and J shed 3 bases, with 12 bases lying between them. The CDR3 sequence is CASSFLTEDYGYTF. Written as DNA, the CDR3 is TGTGCCAGCAGTTTTTTGACAGAAGACTATGGCTACACCTTC.

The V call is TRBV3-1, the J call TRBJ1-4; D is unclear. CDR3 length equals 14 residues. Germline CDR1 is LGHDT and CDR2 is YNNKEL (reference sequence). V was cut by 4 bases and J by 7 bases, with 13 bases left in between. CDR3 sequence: CASSLNRRAEKLFF. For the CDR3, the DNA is TGTGCCAGCAGCCTCAACCGTCGTGCTGAAAAACTGTTTTTT.

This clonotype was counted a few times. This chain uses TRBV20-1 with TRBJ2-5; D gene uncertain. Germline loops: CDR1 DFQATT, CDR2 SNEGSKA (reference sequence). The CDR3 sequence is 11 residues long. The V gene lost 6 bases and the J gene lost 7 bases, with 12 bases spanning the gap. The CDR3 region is CSATTFWTQYF. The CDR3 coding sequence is TGCAGTGCCACCACCTTTTGGACCCAGTACTTC.